This T cell receptor (beta chain) was observed in a study of tumor-infiltrating lymphocytes in oesophageal squamous cell carcinoma. This clonotype was picked up many times. V was trimmed by 3 bases and J by 2 bases, leaving 10 bases between them. This CDR3 comprises 14 residues. The V gene's germline CDR1 is MNHEY and CDR2 SMNVEV (reference sequence). TCRdb re-called the PCR reads through MiXCR, storing one row per CDR3 protein. The sample has 20,000 to 25,000 distinct CDR3 sequences; approximately 34% are singletons. V usage is TRBV27 and J usage is TRBJ2-5; D might be TRBD2 (6 bases). Sequencing input: esophageal tumor tissue. The clonotype originates from a female donor with esophageal squamous cell carcinoma. The DNA of the CDR3 is TGTGCCAGCAGTTTTAGGAGGGGACAAGAGACCCAGTACTTC. Protein product: CASSFRRGQETQYF.